Detailed here is one T cell receptor (beta chain). Antigen specificity is unknown. 60 Vbeta and 13 Jbeta primers were used in PCR. Produced via immunoSEQ multiplex PCR; TCRdb's table is partial and in-frame only. The sample holds 200,000 or so clones, roughly 83% seen once. This specimen comes from a study of cytomegalovirus exposure and HLA in healthy donors. Study observations and caveats: TCR beta V segments were, for the most part, productive about 90% or about 30% of the time in an earlier analysis. The classifier was said to identify cytomegalovirus status with high specificity and sensitivity.

CDR3 length: 13 residues. The germline gives CDR1 SNHLY, CDR2 FYNNEI. Trimming took off 10 bases at V and 3 bases at J, with 14 bases between the two ends. This receptor was identified in a boy between 2 and 10 years old in good health and CMV-seronegative. Sample: PBMCs. The rearrangement links TRBV2 to TRBJ2-3; perhaps TRBD1 as D (5 bases). The CDR3 bases are TGTGCCATTCCGGTCCCAGGGACAGATACGCAGTATTTT. The encoded protein is CAIPVPGTDTQYF.